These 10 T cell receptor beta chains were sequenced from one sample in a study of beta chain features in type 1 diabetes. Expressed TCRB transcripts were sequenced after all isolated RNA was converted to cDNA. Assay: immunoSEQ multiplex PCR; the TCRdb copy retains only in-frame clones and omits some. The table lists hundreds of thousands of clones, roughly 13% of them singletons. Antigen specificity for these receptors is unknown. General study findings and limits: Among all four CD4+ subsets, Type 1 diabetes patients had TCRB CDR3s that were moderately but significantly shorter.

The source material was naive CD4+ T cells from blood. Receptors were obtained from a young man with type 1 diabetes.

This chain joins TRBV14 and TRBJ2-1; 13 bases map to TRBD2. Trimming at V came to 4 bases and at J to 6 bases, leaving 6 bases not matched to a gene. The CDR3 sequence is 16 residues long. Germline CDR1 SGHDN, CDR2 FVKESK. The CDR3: CASSRTRLAGGNEQFF. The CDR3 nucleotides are TGTGCCAGCAGCCGCACGCGACTAGCGGGGGGCAATGAGCAGTTCTTC.

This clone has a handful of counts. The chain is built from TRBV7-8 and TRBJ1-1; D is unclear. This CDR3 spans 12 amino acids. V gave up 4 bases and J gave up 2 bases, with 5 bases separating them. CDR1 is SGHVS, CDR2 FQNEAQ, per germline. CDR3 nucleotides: TGTGCCAGCAGCTCCCGCAACACTGAAGCTTTCTTT. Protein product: CASSSRNTEAFF.

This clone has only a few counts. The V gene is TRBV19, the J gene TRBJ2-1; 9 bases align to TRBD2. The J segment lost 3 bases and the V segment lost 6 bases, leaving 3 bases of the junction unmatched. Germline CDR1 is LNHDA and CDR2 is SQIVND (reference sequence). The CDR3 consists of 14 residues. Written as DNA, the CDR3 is TGTGCCAGTAGGAGTAGCGGGGGCTACAATGAGCAGTTCTTC. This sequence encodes CASRSSGGYNEQFF.

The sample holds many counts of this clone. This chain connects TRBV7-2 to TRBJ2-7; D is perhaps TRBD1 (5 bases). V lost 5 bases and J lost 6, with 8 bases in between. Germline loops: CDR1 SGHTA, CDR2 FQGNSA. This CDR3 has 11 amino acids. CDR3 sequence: CASSLGVEQYF. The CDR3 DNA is TGTGCCAGCAGCCTAGGGGTCGAGCAGTACTTC.

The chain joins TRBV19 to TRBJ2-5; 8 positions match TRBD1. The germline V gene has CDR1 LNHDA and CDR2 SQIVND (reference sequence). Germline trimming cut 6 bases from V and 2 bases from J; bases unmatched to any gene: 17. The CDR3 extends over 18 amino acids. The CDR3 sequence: CASSLPYSGTGAQETQYF. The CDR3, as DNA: TGTGCCAGTAGCCTCCCATATTCCGGGACAGGAGCTCAAGAGACCCAGTACTTC.

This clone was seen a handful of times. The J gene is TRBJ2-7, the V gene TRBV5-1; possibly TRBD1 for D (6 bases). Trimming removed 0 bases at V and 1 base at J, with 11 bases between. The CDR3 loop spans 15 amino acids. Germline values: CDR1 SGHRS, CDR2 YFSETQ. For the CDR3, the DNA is TGCGCCAGCAGCTTGGAGGGCAGGGGATCCTACGAGCAGTACTTC. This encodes CASSLEGRGSYEQYF.

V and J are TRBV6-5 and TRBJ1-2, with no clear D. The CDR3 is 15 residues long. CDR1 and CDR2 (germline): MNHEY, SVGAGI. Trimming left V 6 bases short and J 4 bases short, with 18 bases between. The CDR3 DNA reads TGTGCCAGCAGGGGCCCCGGATGGGGTGGCTATGGCTACACCTTC. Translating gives CASRGPGWGGYGYTF.

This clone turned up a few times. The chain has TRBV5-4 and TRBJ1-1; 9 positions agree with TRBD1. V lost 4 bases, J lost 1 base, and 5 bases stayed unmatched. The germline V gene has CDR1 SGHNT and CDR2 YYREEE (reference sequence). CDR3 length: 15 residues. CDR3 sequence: CASSHPGQGNTEAFF. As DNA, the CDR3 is TGTGCCAGCAGCCATCCGGGACAGGGGAACACTGAAGCTTTCTTT.

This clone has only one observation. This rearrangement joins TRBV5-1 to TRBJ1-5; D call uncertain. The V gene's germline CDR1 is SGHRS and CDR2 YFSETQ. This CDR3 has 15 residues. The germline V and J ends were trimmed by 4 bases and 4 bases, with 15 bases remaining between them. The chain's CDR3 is CASSPGANLNQPQHF. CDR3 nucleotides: TGCGCCAGCAGCCCGGGTGCGAATCTGAATCAGCCCCAGCATTTT.

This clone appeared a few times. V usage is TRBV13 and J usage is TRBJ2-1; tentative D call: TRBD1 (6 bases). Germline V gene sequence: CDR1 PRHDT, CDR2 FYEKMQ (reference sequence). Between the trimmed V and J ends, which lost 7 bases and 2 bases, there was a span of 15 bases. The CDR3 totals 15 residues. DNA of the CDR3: TGTGCCAGCACCGTAGGGGGATTTCCCTACAATGAGCAGTTCTTC. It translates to CASTVGGFPYNEQFF. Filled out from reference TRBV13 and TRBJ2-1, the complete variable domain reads AAGVIQSPRHLIKEKRETATLKCYPIPRHDTVYWYQQGPGQDPQFLISFYEKMQSDKGSIPDRFSAQQFSDYHSELNMSSLELGDSALYFCASTVGGFPYNEQFFGPGTRLTVL.